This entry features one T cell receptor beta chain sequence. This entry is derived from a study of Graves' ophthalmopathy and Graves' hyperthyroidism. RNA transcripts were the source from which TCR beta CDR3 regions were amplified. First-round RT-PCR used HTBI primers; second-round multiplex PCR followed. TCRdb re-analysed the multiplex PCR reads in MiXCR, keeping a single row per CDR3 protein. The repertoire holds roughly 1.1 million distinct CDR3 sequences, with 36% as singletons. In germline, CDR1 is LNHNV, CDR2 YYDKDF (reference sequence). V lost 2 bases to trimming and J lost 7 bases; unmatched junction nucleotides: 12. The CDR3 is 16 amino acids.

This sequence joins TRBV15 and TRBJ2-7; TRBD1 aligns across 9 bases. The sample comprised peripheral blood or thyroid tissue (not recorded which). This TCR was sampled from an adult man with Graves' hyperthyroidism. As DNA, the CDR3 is TGTGCCACCAGCAGATCCGGGACAGGGAGTTTAAGGGAGCAGTACTTC. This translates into CATSRSGTGSLREQYF.